Listed here are 5 T cell receptor beta chains from one sample, sequenced in a study of T cell responses to AZD1222 COVID-19 vaccine. Method: immunoSEQ multiplex PCR; TCRdb's copy keeps in-frame clones and lacks some. The sample holds about 39,000 clones, 88% seen once. The sequences come from peripheral blood, collected 28 days after the second dose of the MenACWY control vaccine. Receptors were obtained from an adult who received the MenACWY meningococcal vaccine as a control.

The chain recombines TRBV7-3 with TRBJ2-3; TRBD2 agrees at 8 bases. Germline CDR1 SGHTA, CDR2 FQGTGA. The CDR3 consists of 16 residues. The V gene end was trimmed by 5 bases and the J gene end by 3 bases; junction bases not matched to a gene: 10. The CDR3 DNA reads as TGTGCCAGCAGCGCTCGGGCTAGCGGGTTTACAGATACGCAGTATTTT. Translation: CASSARASGFTDTQYF.

The V gene is TRBV20-1, the J gene TRBJ2-3; 8 nucleotides match TRBD2. J lost 3 bases, V lost 3 bases, and 5 bases had no gene match. The CDR3 consists of 14 residues. Germline V gene data show CDR1 as DFQATT and CDR2 as SNEGSKA (reference sequence). The CDR3 sequence is CSASLSGRTDTQYF. Written as DNA, the CDR3 is TGCAGTGCTAGTCTCAGCGGGAGAACAGATACGCAGTATTTT.

This clone was counted a single time. The chain employs TRBV27 and TRBJ1-4, with D possibly matching TRBD1 (6 bases). Trimming removed 3 bases at V and 10 bases at J, with 15 bases between. The CDR3 is 14 amino acids. Germline V gene sequence: CDR1 MNHEY, CDR2 SMNVEV (reference sequence). CDR3 amino acids: CASSFRGPEGKLFF. CDR3 nucleotides: TGTGCCAGCAGTTTCAGGGGCCCGGAGGGAAAACTGTTTTTT.

This clone has more than one count but fewer than ten. This chain joins TRBV28 and TRBJ1-2; D possibly corresponds to TRBD1 (6 bases). This CDR3 has 16 residues. Deletions cut 5 bases from V and 3 bases from J, with 19 bases between. Germline V gene sequence: CDR1 MDHEN, CDR2 SYDVKM. The CDR3 loop reads CASSPTGGRGYYGYTF. The CDR3 coding sequence is TGTGCCAGCAGTCCCACTGGGGGCCGGGGATACTATGGCTACACCTTC.

In DNA form, the CDR3 reads TGTGCCAGCAGCCGACAGGACTTCACTGAAGCTTTCTTT. Its protein is CASSRQDFTEAFF. The genes are TRBV2 and TRBJ1-1, with D possibly TRBD1 on 6 matching bases. V lost 6 bases and J lost 4, with 12 bases in between. Germline V gene lookup returns CDR1 SNHLY and CDR2 FYNNEI. This CDR3 is built from 13 residues.